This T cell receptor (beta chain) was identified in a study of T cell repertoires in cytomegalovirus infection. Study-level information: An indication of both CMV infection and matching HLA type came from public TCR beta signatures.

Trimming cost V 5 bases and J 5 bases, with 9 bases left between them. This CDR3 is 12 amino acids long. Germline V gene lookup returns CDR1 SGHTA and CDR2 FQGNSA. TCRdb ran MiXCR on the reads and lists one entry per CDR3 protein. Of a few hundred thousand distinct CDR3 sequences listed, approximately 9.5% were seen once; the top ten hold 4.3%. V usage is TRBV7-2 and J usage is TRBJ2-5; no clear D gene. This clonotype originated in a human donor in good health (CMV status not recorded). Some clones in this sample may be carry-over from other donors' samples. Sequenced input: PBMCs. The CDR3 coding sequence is TGTGCCAGCAGCCAGCTCGGGGAGACCCAGTACTTC. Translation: CASSQLGETQYF.